This note documents a single TCR beta chain sequence. Its target is unknown. Regarding treatment: 19 received Ad26.COV2.S at low or high dose, single or two shots; 5 received placebo; per-sample allocation not given. At day 63 after the first vaccine or placebo injection, samples were drawn. This sample stems from a study of Ad26.COV2.S vaccination and SARS-CoV-2 variants. Assay used: immunoSEQ multiplex PCR; TCRdb lists only in-frame clones, some missing. The profile covers some 480,000 clones, with around nine tenths appearing a single time and about 13% taken by the ten largest. V gave up 4 bases and J gave up 3 bases; unmatched junction bases: 12. Germline V gives CDR1 PRHDT, CDR2 FYEKMQ (reference sequence). The CDR3 spans 16 residues. Study conclusions and caveats: Overall T cell responses may have been underestimated by the analyses of TCR breadth and depth. Following vaccination, spike-specific CD8+ and CD4+ T cell responses reportedly exhibited substantial breadth.

Specimen: peripheral blood, collected in a trial of Ad26.COV2.S vaccine versus placebo. The origin of this receptor is a person aged 18 to 59 who received the Ad26.COV2.S COVID-19 vaccine or a placebo. The rearrangement links TRBV13 to TRBJ2-7; TRBD1 matches at 7 bases. The CDR3 reads CASSSRGSKIFYEQYF. The CDR3 DNA reads as TGTGCCAGCAGCTCCAGGGGGTCGAAGATATTCTACGAGCAGTACTTC.